This T cell receptor beta chain stems from a study of control samples from healthy donors and cancer patients. TCRdb's table, derived via immunoSEQ multiplex PCR, lists solely in-frame clones and lacks some. Of about 90,000 clones listed, about 92% are singletons. Trimming pared 7 bases from V and 1 base from J, leaving 20 bases between. The CDR3 contains 17 residues. Germline V CDR1 and CDR2: SGHVS, FQNEAQ. Sequences were obtained from blood. The receptor was derived from a woman aged 25 to 39 in good health. V usage is TRBV7-8 and J usage is TRBJ2-1, with D tentatively TRBD1 (7 bases). CDR3 region: CASTVRWRGQSYNEQFF. Written as DNA, the CDR3 is TGTGCCAGCACCGTCCGGTGGAGGGGGCAGTCCTACAATGAGCAGTTCTTC.